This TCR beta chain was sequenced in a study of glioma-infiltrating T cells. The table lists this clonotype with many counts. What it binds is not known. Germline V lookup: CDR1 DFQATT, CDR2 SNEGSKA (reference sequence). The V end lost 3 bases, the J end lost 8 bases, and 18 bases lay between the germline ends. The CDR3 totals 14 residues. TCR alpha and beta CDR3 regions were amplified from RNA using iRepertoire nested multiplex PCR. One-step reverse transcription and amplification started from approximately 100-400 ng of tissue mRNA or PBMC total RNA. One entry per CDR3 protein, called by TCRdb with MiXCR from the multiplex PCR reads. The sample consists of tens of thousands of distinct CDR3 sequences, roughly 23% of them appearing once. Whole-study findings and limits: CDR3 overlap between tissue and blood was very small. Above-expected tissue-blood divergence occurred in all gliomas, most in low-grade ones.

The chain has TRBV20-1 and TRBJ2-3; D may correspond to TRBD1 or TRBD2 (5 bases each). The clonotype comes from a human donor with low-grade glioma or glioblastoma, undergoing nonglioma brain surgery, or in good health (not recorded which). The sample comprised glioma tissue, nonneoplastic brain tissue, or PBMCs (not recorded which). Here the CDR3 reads CSARAGSRLGTQYF. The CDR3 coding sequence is TGCAGTGCTAGGGCAGGGAGTAGGTTGGGTACGCAGTATTTT.